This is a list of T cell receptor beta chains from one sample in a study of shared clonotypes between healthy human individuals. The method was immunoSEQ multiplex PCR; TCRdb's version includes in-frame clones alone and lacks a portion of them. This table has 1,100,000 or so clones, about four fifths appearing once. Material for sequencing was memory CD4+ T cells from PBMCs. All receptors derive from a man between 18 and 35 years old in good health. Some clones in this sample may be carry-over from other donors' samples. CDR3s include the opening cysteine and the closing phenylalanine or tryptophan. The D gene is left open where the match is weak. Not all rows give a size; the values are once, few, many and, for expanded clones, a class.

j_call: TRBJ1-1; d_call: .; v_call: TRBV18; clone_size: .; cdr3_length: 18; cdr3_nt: TGTGCCAGCTCACGGGTTCTTGGGCAGGGAACGATGAACACTGAAGCTTTCTTT; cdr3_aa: CASSRVLGQGTMNTEAFF
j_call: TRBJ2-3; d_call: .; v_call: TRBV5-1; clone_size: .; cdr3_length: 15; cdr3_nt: TGCGCCAGCAGCTTGGCAGCCCGAGGGACAGATACGCAGTATTTT; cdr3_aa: CASSLAARGTDTQYF
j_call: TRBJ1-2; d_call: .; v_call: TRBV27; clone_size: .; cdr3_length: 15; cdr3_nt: TGTGCCAGCAGATCCGGACTCAGGGGTAGCTATGGCTACACCTTC; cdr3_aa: CASRSGLRGSYGYTF
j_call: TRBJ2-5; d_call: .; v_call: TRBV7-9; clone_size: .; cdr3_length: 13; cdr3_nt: TGTGCCAGCAGCTTACGTAGGGAAGAGACCCAGTACTTC; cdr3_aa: CASSLRREETQYF
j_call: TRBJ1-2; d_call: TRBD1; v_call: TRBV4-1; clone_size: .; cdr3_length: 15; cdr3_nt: TGCGCCAGCAGCCAAGATCCGGGACAGAACTATGGCTACACCTTC; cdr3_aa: CASSQDPGQNYGYTF
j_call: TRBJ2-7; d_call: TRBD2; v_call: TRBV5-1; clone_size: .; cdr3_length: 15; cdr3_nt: TGCGCCAGCAGCTTAGTAAGCGGGAGTATGAACGAGCAGTACTTC; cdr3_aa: CASSLVSGSMNEQYF
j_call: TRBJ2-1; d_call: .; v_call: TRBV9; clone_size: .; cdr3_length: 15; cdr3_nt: TGTGCCAGCAGCGTAGGAGGGGCGATCTACAATGAGCAGTTCTTC; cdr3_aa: CASSVGGAIYNEQFF
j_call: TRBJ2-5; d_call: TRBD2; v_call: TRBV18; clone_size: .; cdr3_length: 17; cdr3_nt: TGTGCCAGCTCACCGAAGGATGGGGGAGGGCCCCGGGAGACCCAGTACTTC; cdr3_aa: CASSPKDGGGPRETQYF
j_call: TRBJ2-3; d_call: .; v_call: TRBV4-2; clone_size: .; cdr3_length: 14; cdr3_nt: TGTGCCAGCAGCCAAGTGGGGGTGCCAGATACGCAGTATTTT; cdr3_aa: CASSQVGVPDTQYF
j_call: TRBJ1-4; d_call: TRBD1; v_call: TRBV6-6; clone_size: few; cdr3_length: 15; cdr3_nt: TGTGCCAGCAGTACCTACAGGGGGCAGGGTGAAAAACTGTTTTTT; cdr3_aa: CASSTYRGQGEKLFF
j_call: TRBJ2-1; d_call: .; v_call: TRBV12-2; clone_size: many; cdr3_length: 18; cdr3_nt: TGTGCAAGTCGCTTCCTCTCTAGGGGAAAGGGATCCTACAATGAGCAGTTCTTC; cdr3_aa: CASRFLSRGKGSYNEQFF
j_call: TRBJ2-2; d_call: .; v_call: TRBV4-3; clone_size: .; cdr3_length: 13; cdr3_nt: TGCGCCAGCAGCCAAGATCGCACCGGGGAGCTGTTTTTT; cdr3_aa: CASSQDRTGELFF
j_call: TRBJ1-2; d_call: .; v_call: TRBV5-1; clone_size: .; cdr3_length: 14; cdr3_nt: TGCGCCAGCAGCTTGGCCGGGAGGGTCTATGGCTACACCTTC; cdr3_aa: CASSLAGRVYGYTF
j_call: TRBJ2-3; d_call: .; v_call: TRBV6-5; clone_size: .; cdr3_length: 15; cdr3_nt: TGTGCCAGCAAAACCGCCAGGGGCCGCACAGATACGCAGTATTTT; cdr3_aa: CASKTARGRTDTQYF
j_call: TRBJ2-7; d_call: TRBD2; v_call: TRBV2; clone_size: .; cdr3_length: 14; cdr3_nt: TGTGCCAGCAACGGGCTAGCGGGAGTACGCGAGCAGTACTTC; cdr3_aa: CASNGLAGVREQYF
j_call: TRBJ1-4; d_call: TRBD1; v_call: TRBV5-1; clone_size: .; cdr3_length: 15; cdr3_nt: TGCGCCAGCAGCTTGGAGGGGGCCAATAATGAAAAACTGTTTTTT; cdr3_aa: CASSLEGANNEKLFF
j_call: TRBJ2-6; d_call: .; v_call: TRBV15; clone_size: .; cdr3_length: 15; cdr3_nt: TGTGCCACCAGCAGAGGAGGCATTGAGGCCAACGTCCTGACTTTC; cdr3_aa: CATSRGGIEANVLTF
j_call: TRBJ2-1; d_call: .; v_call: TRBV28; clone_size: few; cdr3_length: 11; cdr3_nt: TGTGCCAGTCGTCGGAGCGATGAGCAGTTCTTC; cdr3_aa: CASRRSDEQFF
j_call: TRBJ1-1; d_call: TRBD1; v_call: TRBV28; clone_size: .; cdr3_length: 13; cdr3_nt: TGTGCCAGCCGGACAGGGGGCGTCCCTGAAGCTTTCTTT; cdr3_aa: CASRTGGVPEAFF
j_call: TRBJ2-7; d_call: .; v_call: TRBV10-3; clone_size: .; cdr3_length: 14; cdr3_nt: TGTGCCATACGTGGGGGCCTGGTCTCCTACGAGCAGTACTTC; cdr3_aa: CAIRGGLVSYEQYF
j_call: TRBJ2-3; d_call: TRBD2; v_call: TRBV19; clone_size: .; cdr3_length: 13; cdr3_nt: TGTGCCAGTAGGGGGAGGGTTGTAGATACGCAGTATTTT; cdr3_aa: CASRGRVVDTQYF
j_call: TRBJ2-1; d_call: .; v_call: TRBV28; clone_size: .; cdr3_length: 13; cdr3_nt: TGTGCCAGCATTTCGGGGGCTAACAATGAGCAGTTCTTC; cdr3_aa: CASISGANNEQFF
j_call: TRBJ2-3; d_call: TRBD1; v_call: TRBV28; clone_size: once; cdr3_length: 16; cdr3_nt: TGTGCCAGCACCTGGGTAGGGGCAGGGGGAGCAGATACGCAGTATTTT; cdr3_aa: CASTWVGAGGADTQYF
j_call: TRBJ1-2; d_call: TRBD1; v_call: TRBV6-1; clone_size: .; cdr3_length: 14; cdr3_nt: TGTGCCAGCAGTGAAACCTTGACAGGGAATGGCTACACCTTC; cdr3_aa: CASSETLTGNGYTF
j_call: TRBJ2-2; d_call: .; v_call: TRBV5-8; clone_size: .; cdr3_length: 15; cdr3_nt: TGTGCCAGCAGCTTGAGGCGGAGAAACACCGGGGAGCTGTTTTTT; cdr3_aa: CASSLRRRNTGELFF
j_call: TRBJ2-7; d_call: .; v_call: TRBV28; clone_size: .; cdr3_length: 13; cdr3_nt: TGTGCCAGCAGTCCCCGTCCAGGGGACGAGCAGTACTTC; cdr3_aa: CASSPRPGDEQYF
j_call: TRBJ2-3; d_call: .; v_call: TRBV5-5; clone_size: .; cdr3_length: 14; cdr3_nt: TGTGCCAGCAGCTTTTACAGCTTCACAGATACGCAGTATTTT; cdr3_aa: CASSFYSFTDTQYF
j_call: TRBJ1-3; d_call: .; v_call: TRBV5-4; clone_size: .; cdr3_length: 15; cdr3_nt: TGTGCCAGCAGCTTGGGAGCTAGCTCTGGAAACACCATATATTTT; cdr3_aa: CASSLGASSGNTIYF
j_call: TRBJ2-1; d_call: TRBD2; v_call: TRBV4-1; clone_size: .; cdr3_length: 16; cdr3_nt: TGCGCCAGCAGCCAACTAGCGGGGAGCTCCTACAATGAGCAGTTCTTC; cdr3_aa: CASSQLAGSSYNEQFF
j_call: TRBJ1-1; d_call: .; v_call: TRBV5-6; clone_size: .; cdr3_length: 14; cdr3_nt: TGTGCCAGCAGCCGGTCCACTGTGGGCACTGAAGCTTTCTTT; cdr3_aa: CASSRSTVGTEAFF
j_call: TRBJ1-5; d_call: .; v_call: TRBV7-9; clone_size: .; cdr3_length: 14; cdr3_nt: TGTGCCAGCAGCCGATCCACGGGAAATCAGCCCCAGCATTTT; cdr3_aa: CASSRSTGNQPQHF
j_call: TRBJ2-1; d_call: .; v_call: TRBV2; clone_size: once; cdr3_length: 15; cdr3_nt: TGTGCCAGCAGTGACATGGGGAGAGTCTACAATGAGCAGTTCTTC; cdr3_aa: CASSDMGRVYNEQFF
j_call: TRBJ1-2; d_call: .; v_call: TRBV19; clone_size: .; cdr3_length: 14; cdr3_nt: TGTGCCAGTAGTATTAGTACAGCTGTCTATGGCTACACCTTC; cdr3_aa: CASSISTAVYGYTF
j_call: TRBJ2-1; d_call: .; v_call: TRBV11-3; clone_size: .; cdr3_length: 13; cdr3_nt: TGTGCCAGCAGCTCGGGGACGTACAATGAGCAGTTCTTC; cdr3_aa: CASSSGTYNEQFF
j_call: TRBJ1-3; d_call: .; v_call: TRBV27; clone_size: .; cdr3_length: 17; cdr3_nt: TGTGCCAGCAGCCCATACCCCCCGGACGCCCGGGGTGACACCATATATTTT; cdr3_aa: CASSPYPPDARGDTIYF
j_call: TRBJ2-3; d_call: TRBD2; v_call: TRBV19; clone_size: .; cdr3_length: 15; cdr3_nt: TGTGCCAGTAGAAACGGCCTAGCGGGAACAGATACGCAGTATTTT; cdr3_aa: CASRNGLAGTDTQYF
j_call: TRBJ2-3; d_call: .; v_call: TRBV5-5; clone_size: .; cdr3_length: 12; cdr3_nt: TGTGCCAGCAGCTTCGCGTCGGATACGCAGTATTTT; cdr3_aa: CASSFASDTQYF
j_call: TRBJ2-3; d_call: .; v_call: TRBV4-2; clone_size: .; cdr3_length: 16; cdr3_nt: TGTGCCAGCAGCCAAGACGGGAGCTCCAGCACAGATACGCAGTATTTT; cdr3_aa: CASSQDGSSSTDTQYF
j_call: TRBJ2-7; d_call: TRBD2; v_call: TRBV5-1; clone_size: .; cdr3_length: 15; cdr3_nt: TGCGCCAGCAGTACACTAGCGGGGGAGAACTACGAGCAGTACTTC; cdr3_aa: CASSTLAGENYEQYF
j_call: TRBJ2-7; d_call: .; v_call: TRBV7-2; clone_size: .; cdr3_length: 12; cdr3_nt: TGTGCCAGCAGCTTATCCTTAAGGGAGCAGTACTTC; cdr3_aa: CASSLSLREQYF
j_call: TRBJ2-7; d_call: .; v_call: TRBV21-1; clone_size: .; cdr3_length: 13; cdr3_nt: TGTGCCATCCAGACAGGGGGCCCCTACGAGCAGTACTTC; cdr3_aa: CAIQTGGPYEQYF
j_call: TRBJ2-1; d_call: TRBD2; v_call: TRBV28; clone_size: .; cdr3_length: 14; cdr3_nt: TGTGCCATCGCCAGCGGGGGGTCCTACAATGAGCAGTTCTTC; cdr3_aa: CAIASGGSYNEQFF
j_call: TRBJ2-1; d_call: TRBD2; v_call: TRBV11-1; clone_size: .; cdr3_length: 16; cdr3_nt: TGTGCCAGCAGCTTAGTCGGGACTAGTAGGGTCAATGAGCAGTTCTTC; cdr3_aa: CASSLVGTSRVNEQFF
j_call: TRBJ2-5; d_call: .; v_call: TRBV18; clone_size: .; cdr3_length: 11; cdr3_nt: TGTGCCAGCTCACCAGCAGAGACCCAGTACTTC; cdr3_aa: CASSPAETQYF
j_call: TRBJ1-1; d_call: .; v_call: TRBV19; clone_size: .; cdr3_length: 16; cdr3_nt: TGTGCCAGTAGTATAGCTCGGGGGGGCGCGAACACTGAAGCTTTCTTT; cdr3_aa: CASSIARGGANTEAFF
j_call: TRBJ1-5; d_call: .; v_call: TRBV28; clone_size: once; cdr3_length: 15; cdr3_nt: TGTGCCAGCAGTCCTCGGGACGGTTCTAATCAGCCCCAGCATTTT; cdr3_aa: CASSPRDGSNQPQHF
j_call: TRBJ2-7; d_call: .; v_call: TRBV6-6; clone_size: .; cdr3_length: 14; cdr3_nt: TGTGCCAGCAGTTACCCCGGGAGCTCCTACGAGCAGTACTTC; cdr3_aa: CASSYPGSSYEQYF
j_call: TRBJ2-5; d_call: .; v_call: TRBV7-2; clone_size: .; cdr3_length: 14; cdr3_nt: TGTGCCAGCAGCTTGGGGGAGTGGGGAGAGACCCAGTACTTC; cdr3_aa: CASSLGEWGETQYF
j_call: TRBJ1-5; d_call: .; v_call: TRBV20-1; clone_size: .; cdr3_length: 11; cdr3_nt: TGCAGTGCTAGTTTCGGTCAGCCCCAGCATTTT; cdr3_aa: CSASFGQPQHF
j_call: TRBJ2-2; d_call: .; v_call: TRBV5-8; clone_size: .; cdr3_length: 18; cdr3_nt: TGTGCCAGCAGCTTGTTAAGAATAACGTTCGCGAACACCGGGGAGCTGTTTTTT; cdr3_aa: CASSLLRITFANTGELFF
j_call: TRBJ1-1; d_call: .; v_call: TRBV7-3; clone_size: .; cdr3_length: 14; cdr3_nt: TGTGCCAGCAGTTTGGGGCAGGGTTTCACTGAAGCTTTCTTT; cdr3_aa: CASSLGQGFTEAFF
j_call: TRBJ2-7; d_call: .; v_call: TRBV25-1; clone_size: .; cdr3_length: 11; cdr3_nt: TGTGCCAGCAGTGCAGGATACGAGCAGTACTTC; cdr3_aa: CASSAGYEQYF
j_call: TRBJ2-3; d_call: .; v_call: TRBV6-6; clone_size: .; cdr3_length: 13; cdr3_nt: TGTGCCAGCAGTTCTGGGACCACAGATACGCAGTATTTT; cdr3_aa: CASSSGTTDTQYF
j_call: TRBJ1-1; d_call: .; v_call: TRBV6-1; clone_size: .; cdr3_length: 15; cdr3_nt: TGTGCCAGCAGTGAAGTTTCAGGGCTGAACACTGAAGCTTTCTTT; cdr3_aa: CASSEVSGLNTEAFF
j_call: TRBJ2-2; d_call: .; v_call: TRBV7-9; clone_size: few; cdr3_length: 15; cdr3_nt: TGTGCCAGCAGCGACGTGGGGCAGCCCACCGGGGAGCTGTTTTTT; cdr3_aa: CASSDVGQPTGELFF
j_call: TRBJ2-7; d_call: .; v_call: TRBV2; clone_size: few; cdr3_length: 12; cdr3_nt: TGTGCCAGCACCTACGGGAGTTACGAGCAGTACTTC; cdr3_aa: CASTYGSYEQYF
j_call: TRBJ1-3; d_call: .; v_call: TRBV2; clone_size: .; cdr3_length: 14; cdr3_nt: TGTGCCAGCAGTGAAGACAGGAGCAGAAACACCATATATTTT; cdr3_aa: CASSEDRSRNTIYF
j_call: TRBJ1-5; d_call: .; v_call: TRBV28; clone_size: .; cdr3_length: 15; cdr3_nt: TGTGCCAGCAGACGACGGACAGTAGCTTATCAGCCCCAGCATTTT; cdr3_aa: CASRRRTVAYQPQHF
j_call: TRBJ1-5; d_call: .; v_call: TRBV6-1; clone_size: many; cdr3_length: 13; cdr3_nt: TGTGCCAGCGTGTGGGAAGCTATGGGGCCCCAGCATTTT; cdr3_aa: CASVWEAMGPQHF
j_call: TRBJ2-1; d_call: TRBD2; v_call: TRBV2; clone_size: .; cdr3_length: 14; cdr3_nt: TGTGCCAGCAGTTATAGCGGGAGTCGAGGTGAGCAGTTCTTC; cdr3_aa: CASSYSGSRGEQFF